This paragraph reports one TCR beta chain. Its antigen remains unknown. Making the TCR beta libraries involved quantitative 5'-RACE with molecular barcodes. TCRdb re-derived calls from the 5' RACE reads in MiXCR, one entry per CDR3 protein. Here the sample spans 700,000 or so distinct CDR3 sequences, around 20% being singletons. The sample belongs to a study of CD8 T cells in ankylosing spondylitis. The study, taken as a whole, reports: Some motif variants were previously reported in reactive arthritis synovial fluid and blood. It appeared that ankylosing spondylitis blood was characterized by a TCR beta motif of eight highly homologous variants. CD8+ cells made up the disease-linked clones, which were relatively rare in peripheral blood. Matched ankylosing spondylitis synovial fluid reportedly showed significant enrichment of disease-linked clones.

V shed 5 bases and J shed 1 base, with 12 bases lying between them. CDR3 length: 13 amino acids. Germline V gene sequence: CDR1 SQVTM, CDR2 ANQGSEA. Sample: blood, either unsorted or a sorted T cell fraction (not recorded which). This chain joins TRBV29-1 and TRBJ2-7; no firm D call. This receptor was identified in a male donor with ankylosing spondylitis. The CDR3 region has the DNA TGCAGCGTTTGCGCCACTGGGTCCTACGAGCAGTACTTC. Translating it yields CSVCATGSYEQYF.